This T cell receptor (beta chain) was sequenced for a study of shared clonotypes between healthy human individuals (dated by TCRdb to 2018 to 2021). Background for the entire study: The cohort comprised two women and a few men aged 18 to 49 years. Per donor, three plates each were used for CD4 naive and CD4 memory, two for CD8 naive, and one for CD8 memory. The study deeply sequenced blood TCR repertoires of about 5 healthy adults to estimate repertoire size and the extent of clonotype sharing between individuals. Different laboratories and diverse techniques were used to prepare libraries and sequence TCR repertoires, to increase sequencing depth and limit assay-specific biases. Between about 0.8 and 9 billion PBMCs per donor were obtained by leukapheresis. Here is what the overall study found, with its caveats: Pairwise subsampling indicated that sequencing depth was expected to affect the degree of clonotype sharing among donors. Sampling was restricted to blood, and TCR repertoires in tissues likely differ from the TCR repertoires found in blood. Naive subsets generally had larger estimated clonotype richness than memory subsets. Across several donors, approximately 5% of naive CD4, roughly 3.5% of naive CD8, under 2.5% of memory CD4, and 0.4% to 0.45% of memory CD8 clonotypes were shared. Rarefaction of sorted-subset datasets indicated incomplete sequencing despite the large sequencing depth. Because the study included a small number of donors, the genetic and exposure-history diversity represented was limited. Higher generation probabilities were observed for clonotypes shared by all four sorted-subset donors than for non-shared clonotypes.

Trimming costs V 0 bases and J 2 bases, and their ends lie 14 bases apart. CDR1 and CDR2, looked up from the germline V gene, are SGHDN and FVKESK. The CDR3 covers 16 residues, taking in both the cysteine and the phenylalanine. Only CDR3 DNA is held: 48 bases, read in frame from base 1. As for this clone: No antigen is known for it. No much larger clone is present one base from it, and per-base qualities are unavailable.

CD8 naive samples were obtained by positive selection for CCR7 among CD45RO-negative cells, yielding a CD45RA+CCR7+ population from which TemRA cells were excluded. The donors were healthy, HIV-negative adults with no recently reported acute infections or vaccinations. Every donor was a Caucasian adult residing in Nashville, Tennessee, USA. Blood was collected by leukapheresis, and PBMCs were isolated by Ficoll-Histopaque density gradient centrifugation and then cryopreserved in liquid nitrogen vapor phase. Analytical flow cytometry was used to check the purity and quantity of each magnetically sorted T cell population. From each sorted fraction, genomic DNA was isolated and quantified by UV absorbance on a Nanodrop 2000c. TCR CDR3 regions were amplified from genomic DNA by multiplex PCR using the deep immunoSEQ assay. Genomic DNA extracted from each cell subset was distributed evenly over all wells of several immunoSEQ 96-well plates, and each plate served as one replicate. For sorted subsets, each replicate PCR was loaded with about 0.2 ug genomic DNA, equivalent to 30,000 or so T cell genomes. Purified libraries were measured with a Qubit 3.0 fluorometer, size-checked on a Bioanalyzer 2100, and measured again with the KAPA Library Quantification kit. Each immunoSEQ 96-well plate was sequenced on its own single-read 150-cycle Illumina NextSeq 550 flow cell. On the study's bioinformatics: Because only junctional sequences without quality scores were contained in the immunoSEQ output, filtering matching that applied to full-length reads could not be performed. Sequences were annotated with PyIR, a Python wrapper for IgBLAST v1.9, and V/J genes and CDR3 were assigned using IMGT germline references. Any read was removed if the V/J assignment was weak (E-value above 1e-6), the CDR3 was missing, or the read contained stop codons, out-of-frame junctions, or ambiguous translated residues. V3J clonotypes were defined by identical inferred V gene, J gene, and CDR3 amino acid sequence. Percentage overlap between repertoires was calculated by dividing the number of shared unique clonotypes by the size of the smaller repertoire. Three approaches were used to assess repertoire richness: RTK rarefaction, the Chao1 estimator, and Recon v2.1 estimates of unobserved clonotypes. Generation probabilities for all TCRbeta clonotypes obtained by the gDNA method from a few donors were computed using OLGA. Imported from immuneACCESS, the table was reduced by TCRdb to in-frame sequences with V and J called. These copies leave out some clones; in studies compared against another copy, an unresolved V gene accounts for under half, and the cause of the remainder is not known. Clonal size and the V and J genes are those of that table, whereas D and trimming came from the DNA. Recorded for this sample are around 640,000 clones; approximately 96% of them occurred a single time. Less than 0.12% of the sample is taken by the ten largest.

The receptor was derived from a woman in her 30s in good health. The sample consisted of naive CD8+ T cells sorted from blood. What the cell subset or site label conveys for this sample: CD45RA+CCR7+. The chain couples TRBV14 to TRBJ2-7; there is no confident call for the D gene. The DNA sequence is as follows: TGTGCCAGCAGCCAAGAAGGACCCCATGCGGCCTACGAGCAGTACTTC. It is translated as CASSQEGPHAAYEQYF. Supplemented by the reference TRBV14 and TRBJ2-7 proteins around the CDR3, the complete variable domain is EAGVTQFPSHSVIEKGQTVTLRCDPISGHDNLYWYRRVMGKEIKFLLHFVKESKQDESGMPNNRFLAERTGGTYSTLKVQPAELEDSGVYFCASSQEGPHAAYEQYFGPGTRLTVT.